These 20 T cell receptor beta chains share one sample of origin, sequenced in a study of T cells in Graves' hyperthyroidism and ophthalmopathy (dated by TCRdb to the late 2010s). Preparation of the library involved multiplex PCR. The data were produced on an Illumina HiSeq 2000. Amplification of TCR beta CDR3 regions was carried out from RNA transcripts. For the first round of RT-PCR on the TCR CDR3, the HTBI primer set was used together with the Qiagen OneStep RT-PCR kit. TCRdb applied fastp at Q25 and MiXCR to the public reads, then kept only in-frame beta chains. Duplicate CDR3 protein sequences are folded into a single record with the most common DNA and genes. This sample gives around 620,000 distinct CDR3 sequences in total; around 15% of them show up just once. The ten largest clones add up to approximately 3.8% of the sample. Sequences were obtained from blood. The receptor source for this set is a woman younger than 45 with Graves' hyperthyroidism.

This clonotype was found a few times. The chain combines TRBV12-3 or TRBV12-4 with TRBJ2-7; TRBD2 aligns across 11 bases. Trimming cost V 10 bases and J 4 bases; bases outside gene matches: 9. This CDR3 spans 14 amino acids. CDR3 loop: CATSIAGGPYEQYF. For the CDR3, the DNA is TGTGCCACCTCGATAGCGGGAGGGCCTTACGAGCAGTACTTC.

At least ten counts were recorded for this clonotype. The rearrangement joins TRBV12-3 or TRBV12-4 to TRBJ2-7; possibly TRBD1 for D (5 bases). The V gene lost 6 bases and the J gene lost 2 bases, with 11 bases spanning the gap. This CDR3 has 13 residues. CDR3 sequence: CASSGHIPYEQYF. The CDR3 DNA follows: TGTGCCAGCAGCGGACATATACCCTACGAGCAGTACTTC.

This clonotype appeared many times. This chain joins TRBV5-1 and TRBJ1-1; possibly TRBD1 for D (6 bases). The CDR3 runs to 14 residues. Trimming left V 4 bases short and J 4 bases short, with 14 bases between. Germline-derived CDR1 and CDR2 are SGHRS and YFSETQ. The CDR3 coding sequence is TGCGCCAGCAGCCCGGCCGGGGACACCACTGAAGCTTTCTTT. Protein product: CASSPAGDTTEAFF.

The sample holds a few counts of this clonotype. The chain uses TRBV6-5 and TRBJ2-7, with unresolved D. The V end was cut by 2 bases, the J end by 7 bases, with 9 bases between. Germline loops: CDR1 MNHEY, CDR2 SVGAGI. The CDR3 loop spans 12 amino acids. This chain's CDR3 is CASSYMGEEQYF. CDR3 nucleotides: TGTGCCAGCAGTTACATGGGCGAGGAGCAGTACTTC.

This clonotype was observed at least ten times. The V and J genes are TRBV28 and TRBJ2-7; D perhaps matches TRBD1 (6 bases). Trimming took 7 bases from V and 2 from J, leaving 15 bases between them. This CDR3 contains 14 residues. Germline assignment: CDR1 MDHEN and CDR2 SYDVKM. This CDR3 reads CASIEDSPPYEQYF. CDR3 nucleotide sequence: TGTGCCAGCATTGAGGACAGTCCCCCCTACGAGCAGTACTTC.

The chain combines TRBV5-1 with TRBJ2-7; D is perhaps TRBD2 (6 bases). The V and J ends lost 0 bases and 3 bases respectively, with 13 bases between them. The length of the CDR3 is 15 residues. In germline, CDR1 is SGHRS, CDR2 YFSETQ. As DNA, the CDR3 is TGCGCCAGCAGCTTGGGCCGGGACTTCCTCTACGAGCAGTACTTC. It translates to CASSLGRDFLYEQYF. Full variable domain (rest looked up from reference TRBV5-1 and TRBJ2-7): KAGVTQTPRYLIKTRGQQVTLSCSPISGHRSVSWYQQTPGQGLQFLFEYFSETQRNKGNFPGRFSGRQFSNSRSEMNVSTLELGDSALYLCASSLGRDFLYEQYFGPGTRLTVT.

The chain links TRBV18 to TRBJ2-7, with 16 bases identical to TRBD2. The trim removed 3 bases at V and 2 bases at J, leaving 13 bases unmatched. In germline, CDR1 is KGHSH, CDR2 LQKENI. This CDR3 spans 20 amino acids. The DNA for the CDR3 is TGTGCCAGCTCACCGGGGCTCGGCCCGGGACTAGCGGGAGGGACCTACGAGCAGTACTTC. Translating it yields CASSPGLGPGLAGGTYEQYF.

This clonotype appeared a few times. The chain's CDR3 is CASSQDPPLAPDTQYF. Here the CDR3 DNA reads TGCGCCAGCAGCCAAGATCCCCCCCTAGCGCCAGATACGCAGTATTTT. This chain uses TRBV4-1 with TRBJ2-3; tentatively, D is TRBD2 (6 bases). V lost 0 bases, J lost 4 bases, and 14 bases lay in between. The CDR3 has 16 residues. Germline V gene data show CDR1 as MGHRA and CDR2 as YSYEKL.

Details on this clonotype: Because the CDR3 is missing its conserved closing phenylalanine or tryptophan, this is likely a read error. The chain uses TRBV4-2 and TRBJ2-7; D call uncertain. The CDR3 is 14 residues long. The V gene's germline CDR1 is LGHNA and CDR2 YNFKEQ. Trimming left V 1 base short and J 1 base short, with 8 bases between. The CDR3 DNA reads as TGTGCCAGCAGCCAAGGGGCTCCTTCCTACGAGCAGTACTGC. Protein: CASSQGAPSYEQYC.

The chain employs TRBV4-1 and TRBJ2-2; D is unclear. The germline gives CDR1 MGHRA, CDR2 YSYEKL. Trimming pared 4 bases from V and 5 bases from J, leaving 8 bases between. CDR3 length equals 13 residues. CDR3 amino acids: CASSPTKTGELFF. Here the CDR3 DNA reads TGCGCCAGCAGCCCCACTAAGACCGGGGAGCTGTTTTTT.

This clonotype turned up a few times. V usage is TRBV5-6 and J usage is TRBJ1-1; D might be TRBD1 (6 bases). The ends were cut back, 6 bases at V and 1 base at J, with 10 bases in the middle. The CDR3 is made up of 13 amino acids. Germline V gene lookup returns CDR1 SGHDT and CDR2 YYEEEE. CDR3 residues: CASTLRGNTEAFF. The CDR3 coding sequence is TGTGCCAGCACCCTCAGGGGGAACACTGAAGCTTTCTTT.

As DNA, the CDR3 is TGTGCCAGCAAGCCCTCAGTGGGACAGGGAATTATATATTCCTACGAGCAGTACTTC. Translated, it gives CASKPSVGQGIIYSYEQYF. The chain recombines TRBV6-1 with TRBJ2-7, with 9 positions matching TRBD1. Unmatched junction bases numbered 20, after V lost 7 bases and J lost 1 base. Germline CDR1 MNHNS, CDR2 SASEGT. The CDR3 is 19 amino acids.

The chain recombines TRBV5-1 with TRBJ2-1; D gene uncertain. The CDR3 spans 16 residues. V lost 1 base to trimming and J lost 3 bases, with 14 bases between them. CDR1 and CDR2 from the germline V gene are SGHRS and YFSETQ. The chain's CDR3 is CASSLTAGPYYNEQFF. As DNA, the CDR3 is TGCGCCAGCAGCTTGACCGCCGGGCCCTACTACAATGAGCAGTTCTTC. The complete variable domain, with remaining parts taken from reference TRBV5-1 and TRBJ2-1, reads KAGVTQTPRYLIKTRGQQVTLSCSPISGHRSVSWYQQTPGQGLQFLFEYFSETQRNKGNFPGRFSGRQFSNSRSEMNVSTLELGDSALYLCASSLTAGPYYNEQFFGPGTRLTVL.

This clonotype was counted ten times or more. The chain has TRBV12-3 or TRBV12-4 and TRBJ1-5; D might be TRBD1 (5 bases). CDR3 size: 17 residues. V lost 1 base and J lost 5, with 18 bases in between. CDR3 coding DNA: TGTGCCAGCAGTTTAGACCTAACGGACAATGTGGATCAGCCCCAGCATTTT. Protein product: CASSLDLTDNVDQPQHF.

Notes on this clonotype: This may arise from a read error, as a much more abundant clone is one base away. V is TRBV6-2 or TRBV6-3 and J is TRBJ2-1; perhaps TRBD2 as D (6 bases). Germline V gene lookup returns CDR1 MNHEY and CDR2 SVGEGT. The length of the CDR3 is 14 residues. This CDR3 is CAGSYLTSGVEQFF. The DNA of the CDR3 is TGTGCCGGCAGTTACTTGACTAGTGGGGTCGAGCAGTTCTTC.

This clonotype has a handful of counts. V usage is TRBV27 and J usage is TRBJ2-7; TRBD2 might be the D (6 bases). Germline CDR1 and CDR2: MNHEY and SMNVEV (reference sequence). Trimming removed 5 bases from V and 3 bases from J, with 17 bases in between. CDR3 size: 15 residues. CDR3 in amino acids: CASSVTGVSDYEQYF. The CDR3 DNA sequence: TGTGCCAGCAGTGTGACGGGGGTTAGTGACTACGAGCAGTACTTC.

The table lists this clonotype with a few counts. This sequence joins TRBV7-9 and TRBJ2-7; D gene uncertain. This CDR3 comprises 12 residues. CDR1 is SEHNR, CDR2 FQNEAQ, per germline (reference sequence). The V and J ends lost 5 bases and 6 bases respectively, with 11 bases between them. CDR3 sequence: CASSALGREQYF. The CDR3 DNA is TGTGCCAGCAGCGCTCTTGGACGCGAGCAGTACTTC.

This clonotype was seen many times. V gene TRBV5-8 combines with J gene TRBJ2-1, with D maybe TRBD1 (7 bases). This CDR3 region has 16 residues. Germline loops: CDR1 SGHTS, CDR2 YDEGEE. V was cut by 5 bases and J by 8 bases, with 23 bases left in between. The CDR3 bases are TGTGCCAGCAGGAGGGAGGACAGGTCGGTAATGTATGAGCAGTTCTTC. As protein: CASRREDRSVMYEQFF.

This clonotype was seen at least ten times. This CDR3 reads CASRQGPSTDTQYF. CDR3 DNA sequence: TGCGCCAGCCGGCAGGGACCTAGCACAGATACGCAGTATTTT. The V and J genes are TRBV5-1 and TRBJ2-3; either TRBD1 or TRBD2 may supply D (5 bases each). The CDR3 covers 14 residues. Germline assignment: CDR1 SGHRS and CDR2 YFSETQ. Trimming shortened V by 7 bases and J by 0 bases, and 12 bases separated the two germline ends.

CDR3 sequence reads: CASSVGDFTEAFF. The CDR3, as DNA: TGTGCCAGCAGCGTAGGTGATTTCACTGAAGCTTTCTTT. The chain employs TRBV9 and TRBJ1-1; no definite D call. Germline values: CDR1 SGDLS, CDR2 YYNGEE. V was pared by 0 bases and J by 4 bases, with 7 bases between. The CDR3 runs to 13 residues.